This TCR beta chain is from a study of identical twins (dated by TCRdb to about 2016). With respect to the entire study: To test whether fetal clonotypes persist, the study used deep sequencing on TCR alpha and beta repertoires from monozygotic twins, unrelated adults of various ages, and cord blood. Replicate twin experiments were performed at different times using different library preparation protocols to rule out contamination. On the study overall, not on this receptor specifically: Compared with coincidental sharing between unrelated individuals, out-of-frame TCR alpha sequences shared between twins had an excess of sequences with low generation probability. Excess twin sharing in beta out-of-frame sequences was weaker because fewer shared sequences lowered the signal-to-noise ratio. Because the same donors could not be followed over many years, the conclusions depended on cross-sectional statistical analysis. In monozygotic twins, recombination models systematically underestimated out-of-frame TCR alpha sharing, but the models matched the sharing seen between unrelated individuals. Abundant cord blood beta clonotypes had fewer insertions, young adult naive repertoires showed a similar but weaker trend, and memory repertoires showed no such trend. Zero-insertion analyses could be partly confounded by invariant T cells such as MAIT and iNKT, though diverse VJ usage argued against such confounding for most clonotypes.

The library came from 5' RACE. The instrument given in TCRdb is Illumina HiSeq 2000. A universal primer binding site was introduced by template switching, and a unique molecular identifier was present in the final cDNA, enabling accurate counting of TCR cDNA molecules. First-strand cDNA for TCR alpha and beta chains was synthesized from specific primers in the conserved constant-segment region. Each cDNA library was double barcoded, with a SMART-Mk sample barcode plus Illumina barcodes, to control for contamination. TruSeq adapter sequences, together with Illumina sample barcodes, were added in two successive PCR steps. TCR alpha and beta cDNA libraries were sequenced on the Illumina HiSeq platform with custom primers. As for the authors' bioinformatics: MiGEC processed the raw reads to extract unique molecular identifiers, while MiXCR was used to determine the CDR3 positions. Recombination models were inferred per individual with the repgenHMM and IGoR tools using an EM algorithm. Shared clonotype analysis was performed with the tcR package in R, normalizing sharing by the product of cloneset sizes. Out-of-frame nonproductive sequences were analyzed to study raw recombination free of thymic and clonal selection effects. Clones were called with MiXCR by TCRdb after fastp trimmed the public reads at Q25, and only in-frame beta chains were retained. A single entry per CDR3 protein holds the most common genes and DNA from its merged rows. The V and J calls follow TCRdb's processing rather than the paper's. This sample holds around 200,000 distinct CDR3 sequences; around a tenth were observed only once. The ten largest clonotypes hold around 5.1% of the sample.

At least ten counts were recorded for this clonotype. It lacks a known antigen. No qualities accompany the bases; no much larger clone lies one base away. Every donor was a healthy Caucasian. Miltenyi CD45RO+ enrichment and human naive T-cell isolation kits were used to isolate memory (CD45RO+) and naive T cells from PBMC. The clonotype originates from a woman under 30 in good health. Sequencing input: memory (CD45RO+) T cells sorted from blood. Interpreted using the paper, the cell subset or site label stands for: CD45RO+ enriched T cells.

The nucleotide sequence reads as follows: TGCGCCAGCAGCCAAGAACTAGCGGGAGAGGGGACCCAGTACTTC. The resulting protein is CASSQELAGEGTQYF. The chain is encoded by TRBV4-3 joined to TRBJ2-5, and 11 bases in between align with TRBD2. CDR1 and CDR2 (LGHNA, YSLEER) derive from the germline V gene. At the junction V is shortened by 0 bases and J by 7 bases; bases outside the gene matches: 4. Reading from cysteine to phenylalanine, the CDR3 counts 15 amino acids. Only CDR3 DNA remains: 45 bases, in frame from the first base.